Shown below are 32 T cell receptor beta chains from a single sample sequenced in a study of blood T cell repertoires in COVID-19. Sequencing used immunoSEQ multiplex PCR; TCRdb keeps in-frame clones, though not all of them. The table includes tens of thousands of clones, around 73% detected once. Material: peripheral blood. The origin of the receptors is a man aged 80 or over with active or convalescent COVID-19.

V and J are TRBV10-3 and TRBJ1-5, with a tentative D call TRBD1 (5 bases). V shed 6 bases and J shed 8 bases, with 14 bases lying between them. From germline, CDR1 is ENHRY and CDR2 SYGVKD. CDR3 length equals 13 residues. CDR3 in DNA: TGTGCCATCAGGGGCAGGGAATATGAGCCCCAGCATTTT. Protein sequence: CAIRGREYEPQHF.

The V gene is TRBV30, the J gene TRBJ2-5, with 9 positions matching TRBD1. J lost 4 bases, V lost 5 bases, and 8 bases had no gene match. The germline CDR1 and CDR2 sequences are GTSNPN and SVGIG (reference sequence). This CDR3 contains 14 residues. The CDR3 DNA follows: TGTGCCTGGTTGGACAGGGGCTTTTCAGAGACCCAGTACTTC. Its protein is CAWLDRGFSETQYF.

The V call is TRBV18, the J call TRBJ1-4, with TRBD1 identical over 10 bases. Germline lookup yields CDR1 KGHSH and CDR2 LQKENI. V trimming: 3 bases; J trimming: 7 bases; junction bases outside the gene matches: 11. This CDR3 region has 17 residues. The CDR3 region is CASSPPGQGIGSEKLFF. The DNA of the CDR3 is TGTGCCAGCTCACCCCCGGGACAGGGGATCGGAAGTGAAAAACTGTTTTTT.

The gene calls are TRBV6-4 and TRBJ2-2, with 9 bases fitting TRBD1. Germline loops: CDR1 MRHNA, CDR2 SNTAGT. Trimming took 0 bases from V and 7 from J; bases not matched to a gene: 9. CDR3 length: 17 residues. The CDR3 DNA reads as TGTGCCAGCAGTGACTCAGCCGGGACAGGGCAGAGCGGGGAGCTGTTTTTT. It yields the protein CASSDSAGTGQSGELFF.

CDR3 bases: TGTGCCAGCAGCCCGGCCGGGACAGGGGTGATTGGGGCTTTCTTT. It yields the protein CASSPAGTGVIGAFF. The chain couples TRBV7-6 to TRBJ1-1, with TRBD1 matching 10 bases. The CDR3 totals 15 residues. V gave up 5 bases and J gave up 11 bases; unmatched junction bases: 14. The germline CDR1 and CDR2 sequences are SGHVS and FNYEAQ.

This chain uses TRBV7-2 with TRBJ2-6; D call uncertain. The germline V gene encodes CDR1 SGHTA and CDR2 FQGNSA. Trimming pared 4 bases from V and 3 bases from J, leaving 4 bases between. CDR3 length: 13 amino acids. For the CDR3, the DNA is TGTGCCAGCAGCTCCGGTGGGGCCAACGTCCTGACTTTC. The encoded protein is CASSSGGANVLTF.

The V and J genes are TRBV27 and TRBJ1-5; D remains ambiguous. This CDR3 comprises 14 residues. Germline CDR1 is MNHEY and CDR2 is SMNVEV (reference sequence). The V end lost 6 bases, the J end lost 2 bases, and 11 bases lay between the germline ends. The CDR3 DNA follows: TGTGCCAGCAGCCGTTCGGGTGGCAATCAGCCCCAGCATTTT. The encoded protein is CASSRSGGNQPQHF.

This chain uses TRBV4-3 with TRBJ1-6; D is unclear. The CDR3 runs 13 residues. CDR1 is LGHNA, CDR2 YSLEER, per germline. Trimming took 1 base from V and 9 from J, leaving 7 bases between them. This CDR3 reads CASSQGTSSPLHF. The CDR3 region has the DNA TGCGCCAGCAGCCAAGGAACAAGTTCACCCCTCCACTTT.

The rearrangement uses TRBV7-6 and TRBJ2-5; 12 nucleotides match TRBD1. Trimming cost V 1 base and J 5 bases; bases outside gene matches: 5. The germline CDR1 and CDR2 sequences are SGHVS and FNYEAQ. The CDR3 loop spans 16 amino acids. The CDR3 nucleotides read TGTGCCAGCAGCTTAGTCCGGGACAGGGGGCATGAGACCCAGTACTTC. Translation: CASSLVRDRGHETQYF. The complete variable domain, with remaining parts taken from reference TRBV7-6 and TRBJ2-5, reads GAGVSQSPRYKVTKRGQDVALRCDPISGHVSLYWYRQALGQGPEFLTYFNYEAQQDKSGLPNDRFSAERPEGSISTLTIQRTEQRDSAMYRCASSLVRDRGHETQYFGPGTRLLVL.

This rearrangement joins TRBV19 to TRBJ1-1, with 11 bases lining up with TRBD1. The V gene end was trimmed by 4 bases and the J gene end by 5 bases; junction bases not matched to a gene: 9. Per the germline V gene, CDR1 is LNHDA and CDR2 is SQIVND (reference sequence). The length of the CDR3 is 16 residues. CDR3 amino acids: CASSTRDRGVGTEAFF. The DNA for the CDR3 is TGTGCCAGTAGTACCCGGGACAGGGGGGTGGGGACTGAAGCTTTCTTT.

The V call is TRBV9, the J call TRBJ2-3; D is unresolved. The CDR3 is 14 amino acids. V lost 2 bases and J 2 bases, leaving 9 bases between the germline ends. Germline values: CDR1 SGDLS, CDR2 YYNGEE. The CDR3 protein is CASSVQRLTDTQYF. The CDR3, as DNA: TGTGCCAGCAGCGTTCAGAGACTCACAGATACGCAGTATTTT.

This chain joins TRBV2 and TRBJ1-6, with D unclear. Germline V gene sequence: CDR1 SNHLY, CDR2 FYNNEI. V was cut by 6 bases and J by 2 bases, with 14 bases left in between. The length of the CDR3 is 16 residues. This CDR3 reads CASSPWAETYNSPLHF. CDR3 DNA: TGTGCCAGCAGCCCTTGGGCAGAGACCTATAATTCACCCCTCCACTTT.

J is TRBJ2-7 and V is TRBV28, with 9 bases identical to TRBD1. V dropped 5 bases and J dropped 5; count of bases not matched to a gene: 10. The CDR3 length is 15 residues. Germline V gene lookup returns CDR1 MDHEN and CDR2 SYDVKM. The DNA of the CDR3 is TGTGCCAGCAGTCTCCCCGGGACAGGGAGCAACGAGCAGTACTTC. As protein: CASSLPGTGSNEQYF. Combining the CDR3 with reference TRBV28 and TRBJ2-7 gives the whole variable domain DVKVTQSSRYLVKRTGEKVFLECVQDMDHENMFWYRQDPGLGLRLIYFSYDVKMKEKGDIPEGYSVSREKKERFSLILESASTNQTSMYLCASSLPGTGSNEQYFGPGTRLTVT.

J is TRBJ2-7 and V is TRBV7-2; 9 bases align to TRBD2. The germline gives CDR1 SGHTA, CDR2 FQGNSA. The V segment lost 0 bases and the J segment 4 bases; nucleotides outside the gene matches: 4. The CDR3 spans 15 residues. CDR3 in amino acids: CASSLASGSLYEQYF. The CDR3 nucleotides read TGTGCCAGCAGCTTAGCTAGCGGGAGTCTTTACGAGCAGTACTTC.

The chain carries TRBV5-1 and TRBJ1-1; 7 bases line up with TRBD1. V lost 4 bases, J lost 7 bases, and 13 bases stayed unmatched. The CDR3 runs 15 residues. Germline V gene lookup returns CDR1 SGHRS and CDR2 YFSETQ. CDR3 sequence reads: CASSAYLQGRIEAFF. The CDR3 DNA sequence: TGCGCCAGCAGCGCTTATCTACAGGGGCGGATTGAAGCTTTCTTT.

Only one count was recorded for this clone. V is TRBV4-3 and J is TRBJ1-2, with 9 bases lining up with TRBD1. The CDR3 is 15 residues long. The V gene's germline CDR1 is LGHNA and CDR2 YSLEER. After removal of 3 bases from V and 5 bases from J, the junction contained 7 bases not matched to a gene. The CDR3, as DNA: TGCGCCAGCAGCCAGCGACAGGGGGTCGGGTATGGCTACACCTTC. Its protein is CASSQRQGVGYGYTF.

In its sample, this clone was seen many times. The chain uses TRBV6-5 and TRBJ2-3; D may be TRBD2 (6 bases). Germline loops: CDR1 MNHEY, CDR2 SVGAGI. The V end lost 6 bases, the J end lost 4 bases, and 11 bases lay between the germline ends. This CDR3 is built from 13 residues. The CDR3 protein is CASSLGDSDTQYF. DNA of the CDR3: TGTGCCAGCAGCCTAGGGGACTCAGATACGCAGTATTTT.

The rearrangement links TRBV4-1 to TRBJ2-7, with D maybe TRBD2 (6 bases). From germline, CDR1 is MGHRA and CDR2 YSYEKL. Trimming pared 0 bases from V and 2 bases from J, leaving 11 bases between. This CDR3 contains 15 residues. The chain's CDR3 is CASSQDAGGPYEQYF. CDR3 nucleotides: TGCGCCAGCAGCCAAGATGCCGGGGGACCCTACGAGCAGTACTTC.

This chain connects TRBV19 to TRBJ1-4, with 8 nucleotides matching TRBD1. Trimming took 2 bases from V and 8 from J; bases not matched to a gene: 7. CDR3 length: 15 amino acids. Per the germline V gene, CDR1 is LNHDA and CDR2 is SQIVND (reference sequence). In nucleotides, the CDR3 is TGTGCCAGTAGTATAAACGGACAGGGAGGGGAAAAACTGTTTTTT. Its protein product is CASSINGQGGEKLFF.

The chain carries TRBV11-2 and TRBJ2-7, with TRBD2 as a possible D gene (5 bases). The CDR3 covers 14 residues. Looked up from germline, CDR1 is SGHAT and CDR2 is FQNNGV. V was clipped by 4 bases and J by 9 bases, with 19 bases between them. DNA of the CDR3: TGTGCCAGCAGCTATGGCGGGTTCTACGTTGTGCAGTACTTC. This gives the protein CASSYGGFYVVQYF.

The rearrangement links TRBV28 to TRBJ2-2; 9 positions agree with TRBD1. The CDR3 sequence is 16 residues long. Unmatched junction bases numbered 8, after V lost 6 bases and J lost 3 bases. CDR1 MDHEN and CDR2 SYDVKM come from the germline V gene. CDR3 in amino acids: CASSPAGTGYTGELFF. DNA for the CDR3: TGTGCCAGCAGCCCCGCCGGGACAGGGTACACCGGGGAGCTGTTTTTT.

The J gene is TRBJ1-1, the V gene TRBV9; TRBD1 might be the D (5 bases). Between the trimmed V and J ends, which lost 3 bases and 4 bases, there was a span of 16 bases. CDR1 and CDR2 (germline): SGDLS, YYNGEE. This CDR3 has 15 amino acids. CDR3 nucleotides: TGTGCCAGCAGCGCCTCGGACATCCCACCCACTGAAGCTTTCTTT. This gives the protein CASSASDIPPTEAFF.

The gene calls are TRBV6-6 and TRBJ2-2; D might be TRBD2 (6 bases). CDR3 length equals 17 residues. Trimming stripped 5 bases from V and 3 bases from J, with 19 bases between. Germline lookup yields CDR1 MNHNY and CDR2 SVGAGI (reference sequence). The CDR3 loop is CASSRDFSILDTGELFF. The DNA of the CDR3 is TGTGCCAGCAGTCGGGACTTTTCAATTTTGGACACCGGGGAGCTGTTTTTT.

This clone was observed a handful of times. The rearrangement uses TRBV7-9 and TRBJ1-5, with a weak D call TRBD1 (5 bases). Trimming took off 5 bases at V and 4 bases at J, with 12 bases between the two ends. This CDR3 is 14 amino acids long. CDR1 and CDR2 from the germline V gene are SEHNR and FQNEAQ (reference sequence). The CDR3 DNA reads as TGTGCCAGCAGCCGAAAAGGGGAAAATCAGCCCCAGCATTTT. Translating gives CASSRKGENQPQHF. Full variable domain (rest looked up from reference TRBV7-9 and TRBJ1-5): DTGVSQNPRHKITKRGQNVTFRCDPISEHNRLYWYRQTLGQGPEFLTYFQNEAQLEKSRLLSDRFSAERPKGSFSTLEIQRTEQGDSAMYLCASSRKGENQPQHFGDGTRLSIL.

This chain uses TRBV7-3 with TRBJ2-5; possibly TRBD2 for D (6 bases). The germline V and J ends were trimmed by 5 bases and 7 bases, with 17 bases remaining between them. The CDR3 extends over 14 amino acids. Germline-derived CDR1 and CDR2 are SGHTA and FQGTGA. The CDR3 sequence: CASSPGAGTRTQYF. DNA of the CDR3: TGTGCCAGCAGCCCCGGTGCGGGAACCCGGACCCAGTACTTC.

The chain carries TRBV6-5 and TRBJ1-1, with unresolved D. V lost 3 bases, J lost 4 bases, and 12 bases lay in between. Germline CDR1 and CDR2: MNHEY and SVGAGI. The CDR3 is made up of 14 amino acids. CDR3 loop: CASSYVGGLTEAFF. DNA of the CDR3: TGTGCCAGCAGTTATGTGGGCGGACTCACTGAAGCTTTCTTT.

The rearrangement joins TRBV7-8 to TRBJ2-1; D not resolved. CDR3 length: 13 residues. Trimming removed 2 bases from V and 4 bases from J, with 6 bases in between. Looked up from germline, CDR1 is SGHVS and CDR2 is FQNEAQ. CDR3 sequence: CASSLYRYNEQFF. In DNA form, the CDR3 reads TGTGCCAGCAGCTTATACAGATACAATGAGCAGTTCTTC.

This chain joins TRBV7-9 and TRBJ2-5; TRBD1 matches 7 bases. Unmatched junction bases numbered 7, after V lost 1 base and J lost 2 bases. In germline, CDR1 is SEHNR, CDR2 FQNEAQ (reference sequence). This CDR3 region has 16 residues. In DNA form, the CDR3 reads TGTGCCAGCAGCTTAGGTACAGGGGTTGAACAAGAGACCCAGTACTTC. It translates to CASSLGTGVEQETQYF.

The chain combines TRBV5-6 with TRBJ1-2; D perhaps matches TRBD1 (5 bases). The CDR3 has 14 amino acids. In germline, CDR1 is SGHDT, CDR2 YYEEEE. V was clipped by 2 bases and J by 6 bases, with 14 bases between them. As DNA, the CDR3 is TGTGCCAGCAGCTTTGGGGCCTCGATAGATGGCTACACCTTC. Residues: CASSFGASIDGYTF.

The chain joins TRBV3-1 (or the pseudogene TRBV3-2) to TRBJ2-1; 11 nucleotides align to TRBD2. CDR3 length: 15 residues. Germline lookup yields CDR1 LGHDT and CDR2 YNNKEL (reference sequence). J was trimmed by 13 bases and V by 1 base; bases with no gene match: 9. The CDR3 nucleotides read TGTGCCAGCAGCCAAGGCGGGACTAGCGGCATAAATCAGTTCTTC. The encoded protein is CASSQGGTSGINQFF.

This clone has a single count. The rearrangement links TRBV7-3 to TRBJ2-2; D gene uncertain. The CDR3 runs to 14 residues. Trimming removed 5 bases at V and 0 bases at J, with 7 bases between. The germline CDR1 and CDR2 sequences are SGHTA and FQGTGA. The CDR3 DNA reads TGTGCCAGCAGCCCCAACTCGAACACCGGGGAGCTGTTTTTT. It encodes CASSPNSNTGELFF.

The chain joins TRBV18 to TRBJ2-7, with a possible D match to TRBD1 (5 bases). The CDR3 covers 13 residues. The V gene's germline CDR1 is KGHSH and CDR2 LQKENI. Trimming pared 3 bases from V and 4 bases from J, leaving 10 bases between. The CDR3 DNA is TGTGCCAGCTCACCGTCAGGGCAGTACGAGCAGTACTTC. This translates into CASSPSGQYEQYF.